This T cell receptor beta chain was profiled in a study of control samples from healthy donors and cancer patients. TCRdb keeps only in-frame clones here, not all; method: immunoSEQ multiplex PCR. This table holds fewer than 200,000 clones, roughly nine tenths found once. The clonotype originates from a man aged 30 to 45 in good health. Sequencing was carried out using blood.

CDR3 in DNA: TGTGCCAGCAGCCAAGGGCGGCATAATTCACCCCTCCACTTT. Its translation: CASSQGRHNSPLHF. V is TRBV3-1 (or the pseudogene TRBV3-2) and J is TRBJ1-6; no clear D. The length of the CDR3 is 14 residues. Trimming cost V 1 base and J 5 bases, with 6 bases left between them. Germline V gene lookup returns CDR1 LGHDT and CDR2 YNNKEL (reference sequence).